What follows are 22 T cell receptor beta chains derived from one specimen sequenced in a study of blood T cell repertoires in COVID-19. The data were produced by immunoSEQ multiplex PCR, yet TCRdb's version contains in-frame clones alone and is incomplete. The sample consists of 45,000 or so clones, approximately 85% of them appearing once. The specimen was peripheral blood. The receptor set was obtained from a woman of 80 years or more with acute or convalescent COVID-19.

The chain joins TRBV5-5 to TRBJ2-7; TRBD2 matches at 7 bases. The germline gives CDR1 SGHKS, CDR2 YYEKEE (reference sequence). There are 13 residues in the CDR3. The J segment lost 6 bases and the V segment lost 2 bases, leaving 5 bases of the junction unmatched. The CDR3 spells CASSLTGEGEQYF. The DNA of the CDR3 is TGTGCCAGCAGCTTAACGGGGGAGGGCGAGCAGTACTTC.

The chain carries TRBV2 and TRBJ2-1, with TRBD2 matching over 7 bases. J was trimmed by 6 bases and V by 6 bases; bases with no gene match: 8. The CDR3 is 14 residues long. Germline V gives CDR1 SNHLY, CDR2 FYNNEI. CDR3: CASSRGLQFNEQFF. The DNA of the CDR3 is TGTGCCAGCAGCCGGGGACTACAGTTCAATGAGCAGTTCTTC.

The chain is built from TRBV6-5 and TRBJ2-7; tentative D call: TRBD2 (5 bases). This CDR3 spans 14 amino acids. Looked up from germline, CDR1 is MNHEY and CDR2 is SVGAGI. Between the trimmed V and J ends, which lost 5 bases and 2 bases, there was a span of 13 bases. CDR3 DNA sequence: TGTGCCAGCAGTCCCTTAGCGCAAACCTACGAGCAGTACTTC. This gives the protein CASSPLAQTYEQYF.

CDR3 amino acids: CVRSLDGTGEEKLFF. The DNA for the CDR3 is TGTGTCAGAAGCTTAGATGGGACAGGGGAAGAAAAACTGTTTTTT. This chain links TRBV7-5 with TRBJ1-4; the tabulated D call, TRBD1, remains unverified against the DNA. TRBV7-5 counts as a pseudogene. The CDR3 spans 15 residues.

V and J are TRBV19 and TRBJ2-3, with a possible D match to TRBD2 (5 bases). Germline V gene data show CDR1 as LNHDA and CDR2 as SQIVND (reference sequence). The CDR3 extends over 12 amino acids. The germline V and J ends were trimmed by 6 bases and 6 bases, with 10 bases remaining between them. CDR3 in amino acids: CASSWGADTQYF. The CDR3 DNA reads TGTGCCAGTAGCTGGGGAGCGGATACGCAGTATTTT.

The DNA for the CDR3 is TGCGCCAGCAGCCAAACCGGGACTAGTTTCACAGATACGCAGTATTTT. Amino acid sequence: CASSQTGTSFTDTQYF. The chain recombines TRBV4-1 with TRBJ2-3; 8 bases match TRBD2. Germline V lookup: CDR1 MGHRA, CDR2 YSYEKL. The CDR3 loop spans 16 amino acids. Germline trimming cut 2 bases from V and 2 bases from J; bases unmatched to any gene: 6.

The rearrangement joins TRBV25-1 to TRBJ2-7; D possibly corresponds to TRBD1 (5 bases). Germline CDR1 is MGHDK and CDR2 is SYGVNS. V gave up 10 bases and J gave up 6 bases, with 7 bases separating them. The CDR3 covers 9 residues. Here the CDR3 DNA reads TGTGCCAATAGGGGCGAGCAGTACTTC. It codes for CANRGEQYF.

This clone was detected only a few times. The genes are TRBV27 and TRBJ2-7; TRBD2 agrees at 11 bases. With V trimmed by 4 bases and J by 6 bases, 8 bases remained unmatched. CDR1 is MNHEY and CDR2 is SMNVEV in the germline V gene (reference sequence). This CDR3 spans 15 amino acids. The CDR3 loop is CASSSLGTSGSEQYF. The CDR3 bases are TGTGCCAGCAGTTCCTTAGGAACTAGCGGGAGCGAGCAGTACTTC.

V and J are TRBV3-1 (or the pseudogene TRBV3-2) and TRBJ2-4; 11 bases agree with TRBD1. Per germline, CDR1 LGHDT and CDR2 YNNKEL (reference sequence). This CDR3 spans 21 amino acids. V lost 3 bases, J lost 0 bases, and 16 bases stayed unmatched. DNA for the CDR3: TGTGCCAGCAGCCACAAAGGTTCCGGGACAGGGGGTGTCGGAGCCAAAAACATTCAGTACTTC. Translation gives CASSHKGSGTGGVGAKNIQYF.

The rearrangement links TRBV15 to TRBJ1-1, with 7 bases fitting TRBD1. CDR1 LNHNV and CDR2 YYDKDF come from the germline V gene (reference sequence). After removal of 1 base from V and 8 bases from J, the junction contained 10 bases not matched to a gene. CDR3 size: 15 residues. The CDR3 bases are TGTGCCACCAGCAGAGCCCGGGGACAGTGGTTGGAAGCTTTCTTT. Its translation: CATSRARGQWLEAFF.

This chain uses TRBV7-2 with TRBJ2-3; 12 nucleotides match TRBD2. V shed 3 bases and J 6 bases; nucleotides not matched to a gene: 7. Germline V gene lookup returns CDR1 SGHTA and CDR2 FQGNSA. This CDR3 has 16 amino acids. CDR3 sequence reads: CASSLRGLAGRDTQYF. The CDR3 nucleotides are TGTGCCAGCAGCTTGAGGGGACTAGCGGGTCGGGATACGCAGTATTTT.

The chain joins TRBV5-1 to TRBJ1-1, with 8 bases matching TRBD1. The trim removed 7 bases at V and 1 base at J, leaving 6 bases unmatched. This CDR3 region has 14 residues. Germline CDR1 SGHRS, CDR2 YFSETQ. The CDR3 nucleotides are TGCGCCAGCCATCAGGGGGCCGGGAACACTGAAGCTTTCTTT. This gives the protein CASHQGAGNTEAFF.

V usage is TRBV6-5 and J usage is TRBJ1-1; TRBD1 matches at 8 bases. The length of the CDR3 is 12 residues. Germline V lookup: CDR1 MNHEY, CDR2 SVGAGI. V gave up 8 bases and J gave up 13 bases; unmatched junction bases: 12. CDR3 DNA: TGTGCCAGCCACGCCGGGACAGGCCGGGATTTCTTT. Protein sequence: CASHAGTGRDFF.

This rearrangement joins TRBV27 to TRBJ2-2, with TRBD1 as a possible D gene (5 bases). Per the germline V gene, CDR1 is MNHEY and CDR2 is SMNVEV (reference sequence). The CDR3 is made up of 12 amino acids. V was cut by 4 bases and J by 9 bases, with 9 bases left in between. This CDR3 reads CASSSGSRELFF. CDR3 sequence (DNA): TGTGCCAGCAGTTCAGGGTCCAGGGAGCTGTTTTTT.

In DNA, the CDR3 is TGCGCCAGCAGCTTGGGTTGGGGCCTTGGAGCCTACGAGCAGTACTTC. This gives the protein CASSLGWGLGAYEQYF. The gene calls are TRBV5-1 and TRBJ2-7; D is possibly TRBD1 (5 bases). The length of the CDR3 is 16 residues. The V and J ends lost 0 bases and 2 bases respectively, with 15 bases between them. CDR1 SGHRS and CDR2 YFSETQ come from the germline V gene.

This chain uses TRBV7-2 with TRBJ2-7; 13 bases are a match to TRBD2. The V gene end was trimmed by 6 bases and the J gene end by 3 bases; junction bases not matched to a gene: 2. Germline CDR1 reads SGHTA; CDR2 reads FQGNSA. This CDR3 has 14 residues. For the CDR3, the DNA is TGTGCCAGCAGGTGGACTAGCGGGAGCTACGAGCAGTACTTC. Residues: CASRWTSGSYEQYF.

This sequence joins TRBV6-4 and TRBJ1-5; 9 bases fit TRBD1. The CDR3 runs to 15 residues. Germline V gene sequence: CDR1 MRHNA, CDR2 SNTAGT. V lost 3 bases to trimming and J lost 16 bases; unmatched junction nucleotides: 16. The chain's CDR3 is CASSDWGKMGDREHF. The CDR3 DNA sequence: TGTGCCAGCAGTGATTGGGGAAAAATGGGGGACAGGGAACATTTT.

The V call is TRBV5-1, the J call TRBJ2-7; TRBD1 matches at 9 bases. V shed 0 bases and J 4 bases; nucleotides not matched to a gene: 5. CDR3 length equals 15 residues. Per germline, CDR1 SGHRS and CDR2 YFSETQ. The CDR3 loop is CASSLAGTGFYEQYF. The CDR3 DNA reads as TGCGCCAGCAGCTTGGCCGGGACAGGGTTTTACGAGCAGTACTTC.

The chain couples TRBV12-1 to TRBJ2-7; the listed D gene, TRBD2, was not tested against the DNA. TRBV12-1 corresponds to a pseudogene. The CDR3 runs 16 residues. CDR3 loop: CASEVREGPVLYEQYF. In DNA form, the CDR3 reads TGTGCCAGCGAGGTGCGGGAGGGCCCTGTTCTGTACGAGCAGTACTTC.

The V call is TRBV6-2 or TRBV6-3, the J call TRBJ2-7; 10 nucleotides agree with TRBD2. CDR1 MNHEY and CDR2 SVGEGT come from the germline V gene. The V and J ends lost 5 bases and 6 bases, in that order; junction bases with no gene match: 10. The CDR3 sequence is 15 residues long. CDR3 DNA: TGTGCCAGCAGTCCCCTGCCTAGCGGGAGCCGCGAGCAGTACTTC. This codes for CASSPLPSGSREQYF.

The V call is TRBV3-1 (or the pseudogene TRBV3-2), the J call TRBJ2-7; 7 positions match TRBD2. The CDR3 totals 17 residues. J was trimmed by 0 bases and V by 3 bases; bases with no gene match: 11. The germline V gene has CDR1 LGHDT and CDR2 YNNKEL (reference sequence). The CDR3 sequence: CASSHSASGRASYEQYF. The CDR3 DNA follows: TGTGCCAGCAGCCACTCCGCATCGGGGAGGGCCTCCTACGAGCAGTACTTC.

The V call is TRBV6-5, the J call TRBJ2-7, with TRBD2 matching over 12 bases. Losses at the gene ends were 7 bases for V and 3 bases for J; bases not matched to a gene: 7. Germline V gives CDR1 MNHEY, CDR2 SVGAGI. This CDR3 is 15 amino acids long. The CDR3 DNA reads as TGTGCCAGCACCCCGACTAGCGGGAGCAACTACGAGCAGTACTTC. Amino acids: CASTPTSGSNYEQYF.